This T cell receptor beta chain was identified during a study of blood T cell repertoires in COVID-19. As for the study in general: Some COVID-19 samples were acute and others convalescent; all came from the United States, Italy and Spain. PBMCs, B-cell-depleted T cells, or T cells were the source of the cDNA or gDNA that made up the material.

In the authors' workflow: Reference gene primer amplification gave estimated nucleated cell counts. Clones were read by immunoSEQ multiplex PCR, and TCRdb kept only the in-frame ones, dropping some. V and J calls and clone size are as listed in that table; D and trimming were resolved from the DNA. The table includes 200,000 to 250,000 clones, almost 90% detected once. The specimen was peripheral blood. This clonotype was sampled from a man between 18 and 35 years old with active or convalescent COVID-19.

The CDR3 DNA sequence: TGTGCCAGCAGCGTTAGCCATGCCTACGAGCAGTACTTC. Translated: CASSVSHAYEQYF. The chain couples TRBV11-2 to TRBJ2-7; D gene ambiguous. The V and J ends lost 5 bases and 2 bases respectively, with 10 bases between them. The CDR3 runs to 13 residues. The germline V gene encodes CDR1 SGHAT and CDR2 FQNNGV. Full variable domain (outside the CDR3, taken from reference TRBV11-2 and TRBJ2-7): EAGVAQSPRYKIIEKRQSVAFWCNPISGHATLYWYQQILGQGPKLLIQFQNNGVVDDSQLPKDRFSAERLKGVDSTLKIQPAKLEDSAVYLCASSVSHAYEQYFGPGTRLTVT.